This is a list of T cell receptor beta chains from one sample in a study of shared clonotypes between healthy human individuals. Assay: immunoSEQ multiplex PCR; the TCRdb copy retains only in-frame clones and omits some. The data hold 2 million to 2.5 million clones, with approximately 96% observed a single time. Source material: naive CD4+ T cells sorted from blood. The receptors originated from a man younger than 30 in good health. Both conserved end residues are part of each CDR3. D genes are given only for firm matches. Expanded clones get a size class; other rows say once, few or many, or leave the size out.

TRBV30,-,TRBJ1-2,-,TGTGCCTGGAGTGTAAGAGGGCATGGCTACACCTTC,CAWSVRGHGYTF
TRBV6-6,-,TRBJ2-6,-,TGTGCCAGCAGTTACTCCCCGTCAGCCGGGGCCAACGTCCTGACTTTC,CASSYSPSAGANVLTF
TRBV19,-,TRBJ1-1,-,TGTGCCAGTACCACTCTGACGGGGGGGTATTCTTGGACTGAAGCTTTCTTT,CASTTLTGGYSWTEAFF
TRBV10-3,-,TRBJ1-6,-,TGTGCCATCAGTTCAGACAACCTTAATTCACCCCTCCACTTT,CAISSDNLNSPLHF
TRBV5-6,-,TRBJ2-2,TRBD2,TGTGCCAGCAGCTTGATAGCGGGGTACACCGGGGAGCTGTTTTTT,CASSLIAGYTGELFF
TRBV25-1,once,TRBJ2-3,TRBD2,TGTGCCAGCAGTGAGTCTCTAGCGGGAGGCGCAGATACGCAGTATTTT,CASSESLAGGADTQYF
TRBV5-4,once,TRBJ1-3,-,TGTGCCAGCAGCTTGGACGATCTCGGTCAATGGTTT,CASSLDDLGQWF
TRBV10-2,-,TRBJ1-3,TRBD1,TGCGCCAGCAGTTCCCGGGACAGGGACGGAAACACCATATATTTT,CASSSRDRDGNTIYF
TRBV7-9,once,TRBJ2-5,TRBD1,TGTGCCAGCAGCTTAGGACAGGGCCAAGAGACCCAGTACTTC,CASSLGQGQETQYF
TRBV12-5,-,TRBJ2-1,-,TGTGCTAGTGGGTTTAGTAGCCCCGGTAGGCAGTTCTTC,CASGFSSPGRQFF
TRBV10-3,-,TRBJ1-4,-,TGTGCCATCAGTGAGTCAGGCGGCGAAAAACTGTTTTTT,CAISESGGEKLFF
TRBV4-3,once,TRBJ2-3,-,TGCGCCAGCAGCCAAAATCCCCAGACCAGCACAGATACGCAGTATTTT,CASSQNPQTSTDTQYF
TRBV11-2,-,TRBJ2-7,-,TGTGCCAGCAGCTTAGGTTTGGCTACCTACGAGCAGTACTTC,CASSLGLATYEQYF
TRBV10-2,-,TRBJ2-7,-,TGCGCCAGCAGTGCCGGGGTATACTACGAGCAGTACTTC,CASSAGVYYEQYF
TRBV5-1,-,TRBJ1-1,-,TGCGCCAGCAGCTGGGAGGGTGGGAACACTGAAGCTTTCTTT,CASSWEGGNTEAFF
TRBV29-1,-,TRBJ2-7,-,TGCAGCGTTGTGTCCGGGAGCTCCTACGAGCAGTACTTC,CSVVSGSSYEQYF
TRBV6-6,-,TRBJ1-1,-,TGTGCCAGCAGTTACGGCAGGGACACTGAAGCTTTCTTT,CASSYGRDTEAFF
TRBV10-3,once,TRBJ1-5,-,TGTGCCATCAGTGAGGGCAGGGAGATTGGTCAGCCCCAGCATTTT,CAISEGREIGQPQHF
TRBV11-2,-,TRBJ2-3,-,TGTGCCAGCAGCTTAGATCCAGGCGGTACGCAGTATTTT,CASSLDPGGTQYF
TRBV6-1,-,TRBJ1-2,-,TGTGCCAGCAGTGAAAAGACAGGTCCCTATGGCTACACCTTC,CASSEKTGPYGYTF
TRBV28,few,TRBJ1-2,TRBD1,TGTGCCAGCAGTTCCGCCGGGACAGCAAGCGACTACACCTTC,CASSSAGTASDYTF
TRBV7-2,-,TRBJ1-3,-,TGTGCCAGCAGCTTAAGCCAGAGCTCTGGAAACACCATATATTTT,CASSLSQSSGNTIYF
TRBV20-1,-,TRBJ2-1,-,TGCAGTCCACACGACAACAATGAGCAGTTCTTC,CSPHDNNEQFF
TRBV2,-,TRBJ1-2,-,TGTGCCAGCAGTGTATCGAGAGAAGCTAACTATGGCTACACCTTC,CASSVSREANYGYTF
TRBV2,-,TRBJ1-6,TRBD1,TGTGCCAGCAACCTGGACAGGGGAGCTAATTCACCCCTCCACTTT,CASNLDRGANSPLHF
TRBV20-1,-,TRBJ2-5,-,TGCAGTGCTAGAGACCTCGGGGAGTACTTC,CSARDLGEYF
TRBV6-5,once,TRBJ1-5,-,TGTGCCAGCAGTTCAGCAGGAGGAGATCAGCCCCAGCATTTT,CASSSAGGDQPQHF
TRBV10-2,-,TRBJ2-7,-,TGCGCCAGCACCCAAGGGACTGGCGACGGGGAGCAGTACTTC,CASTQGTGDGEQYF
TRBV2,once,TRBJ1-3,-,TGTGCCAGCAGTCGCGTGACTGGAAACACCATATATTTT,CASSRVTGNTIYF
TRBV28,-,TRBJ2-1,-,TGTGCCAGTACGGGGGGACAGCGCTCCTACAATGAGCAGTTCTTC,CASTGGQRSYNEQFF
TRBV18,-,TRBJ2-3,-,TGTGCCAGCTCACCAAGGACTGCCGTTGGGGACACAGATACGCAGTATTTT,CASSPRTAVGDTDTQYF
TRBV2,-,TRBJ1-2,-,TGTGCCAGCAGTACACGAGAAAACTATGGCTACACCTTC,CASSTRENYGYTF
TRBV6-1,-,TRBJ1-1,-,TGTGCCAGCACCGACCAGGGAGGCACTGAAGCTTTCTTT,CASTDQGGTEAFF
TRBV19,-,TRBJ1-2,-,TGTGCCAGTAGTAATTACTATGGCTACACCTTC,CASSNYYGYTF
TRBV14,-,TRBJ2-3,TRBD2,TGTGCCAGCAGCCAGGGTTTTACAGCGGGAGCAGATACGCAGTATTTT,CASSQGFTAGADTQYF
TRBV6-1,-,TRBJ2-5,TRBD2,TGTGCCAGCAGTGCGGGACTAGCGGGAGCTGAGACCCAGTACTTC,CASSAGLAGAETQYF
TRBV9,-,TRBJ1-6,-,TGTGCCAGCAGCGTAGGGGCAAGCTCCTATAATTCACCCCTCCACTTT,CASSVGASSYNSPLHF
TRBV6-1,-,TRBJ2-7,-,TGTGCCAGCAGTGAAGGGGCGGAGCAGTACTTC,CASSEGAEQYF
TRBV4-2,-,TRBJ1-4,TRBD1,TGTGCCAGCAGCCTCGGACAGGGGCGGGATGAAAAACTGTTTTTT,CASSLGQGRDEKLFF
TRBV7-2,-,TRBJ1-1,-,TGTGCCAGCAGCTTAGGAGGGATCGGGAACACTGAAGCTTTCTTT,CASSLGGIGNTEAFF
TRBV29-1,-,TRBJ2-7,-,TGCAGCGTTGAGCCGAACTCCTACGAGCAGTACTTC,CSVEPNSYEQYF